The sample holds a few counts of the clone carrying this T cell receptor (beta chain). Its antigen is unknown. Sorting of CD4+ and CD8+ T cells was performed on PBMCs. Germline lookup yields CDR1 SQVTM and CDR2 ANQGSEA. V dropped 6 bases and J dropped 2 bases, with 9 bases sitting between them. The CDR3 is made up of 12 amino acids. Extracted RNA was reverse transcribed, and the resulting cDNA served as sequencing template. TCRdb's copy holds only in-frame clones and misses some; the assay was immunoSEQ multiplex PCR. The sample shows around 100,000 clones, about 60% of them seen only once. This specimen belongs to a study of CD8+ T cells in alopecia areata. Study results and limitations: TCR sharing across patients was less clear than in mice, possibly HLA-related. Affected lesional scalp, above all in alopecia totalis/universalis, was more clonal than normal scalp. Scalp data also include sequences from resident alphabeta T cells of normal skin.

This clonotype was sampled from a human donor in good health. Sequenced sample: CD4+ T cells sorted from blood. The V and J genes are TRBV29-1 and TRBJ2-3, with unresolved D. CDR3 loop: CSVRLYTDTQYF. CDR3 coding DNA: TGCAGCGTCCGTCTATACACAGATACGCAGTATTTT.